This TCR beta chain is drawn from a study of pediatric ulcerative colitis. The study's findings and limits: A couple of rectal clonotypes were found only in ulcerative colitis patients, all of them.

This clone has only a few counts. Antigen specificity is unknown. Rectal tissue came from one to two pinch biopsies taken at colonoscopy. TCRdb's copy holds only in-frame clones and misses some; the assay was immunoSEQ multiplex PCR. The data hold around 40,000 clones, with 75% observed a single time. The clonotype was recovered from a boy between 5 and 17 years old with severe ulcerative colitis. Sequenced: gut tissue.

The CDR3 loop reads CASSLAGPATYEQYF. The DNA of the CDR3 is TGTGCCAGCAGCTTAGCTGGCCCAGCCACCTACGAGCAGTACTTC. The chain combines TRBV7-2 with TRBJ2-7; no reliable D call. Trimming removed 0 bases at V and 2 bases at J, with 11 bases between. The CDR3 sequence is 15 residues long. Germline-derived CDR1 and CDR2 are SGHTA and FQGNSA.